Shown below are 10 T cell receptor beta chains from a single sample sequenced in a study of T-cell reconstitution after alpha-beta-depleted transplantation in children (dated by TCRdb to about 2016). Libraries were prepared through PCR. Data came from an Illumina HiSeq 2500. TCR library preparation used molecular barcoding, with unique molecular identifiers applied to normalize quantification of the TCRbeta repertoire. TCRdb reprocessing: public reads trimmed at Q25 with fastp, clones called with MiXCR, in-frame beta chains kept. For every CDR3 protein sequence, its rows merge into one entry that carries the most common genes and DNA. This sample lists some 600,000 distinct CDR3 sequences; 16% were detected once. Jointly, the top ten make up approximately 1% of the sample. The starting material was PBMCs from the stem cell graft donor, obtained from the stem cell graft. These receptor sequences come from a human donor who donated a stem cell graft to a child with acute myeloid leukemia.

This clonotype was seen repeatedly, ten times or more. This sequence joins TRBV15 and TRBJ1-6; the D gene is possibly TRBD1 (6 bases). V was clipped by 3 bases and J by 5 bases, with 17 bases between them. Germline assignment: CDR1 LNHNV and CDR2 YYDKDF (reference sequence). This CDR3 has 17 residues. DNA for the CDR3: TGTGCCACCAGCAGGTCTGGGGGCAGGCTCAATAATTCACCCCTCCACTTT. It codes for CATSRSGGRLNNSPLHF.

V gene TRBV28 combines with J gene TRBJ1-2; D perhaps matches TRBD1 (6 bases). Trimming left V 4 bases short and J 1 base short, with 10 bases between. This CDR3 has 14 amino acids. CDR1 is MDHEN and CDR2 is SYDVKM in the germline V gene. In DNA form, the CDR3 reads TGTGCCAGCAGTTGGACAGCTGTTAACTATGGCTACACCTTC. Its protein is CASSWTAVNYGYTF.

There are a few counts of this clonotype. The V gene is TRBV6-1, the J gene TRBJ2-2, with D perhaps TRBD1 or TRBD2 (6 bases each). V dropped 7 bases and J dropped 5 bases, with 11 bases sitting between them. In germline, CDR1 is MNHNS, CDR2 SASEGT. The CDR3 extends over 13 amino acids. The CDR3: CASKRGDTGELFF. The DNA of the CDR3 is TGTGCCAGCAAGAGGGGGGATACCGGGGAGCTGTTTTTT.

This clonotype was picked up many times. Written as DNA, the CDR3 is TGTGCCAGCAGCTGGGTAGGGAGCGGGTATGGCTACACCTTC. Translated: CASSWVGSGYGYTF. The chain joins TRBV6-1 to TRBJ1-2; D call uncertain. The CDR3 runs to 14 residues. The germline CDR1 and CDR2 sequences are MNHNS and SASEGT. Trimming removed 6 bases at V and 5 bases at J, with 16 bases between.

This clonotype has a count of ten or more. This chain links TRBV10-3 with TRBJ2-5; D possibly corresponds to TRBD1 (6 bases). Germline-derived CDR1 and CDR2 are ENHRY and SYGVKD. The CDR3 length is 14 residues. V shed 3 bases and J shed 4 bases, with 12 bases lying between them. The CDR3 protein is CAISDSGVGETQYF. The CDR3 region has the DNA TGTGCCATCAGTGATTCAGGGGTCGGAGAGACCCAGTACTTC.

This clonotype was found a few times. The chain uses TRBV20-1 and TRBJ2-7; 7 bases align to TRBD2. Germline V CDR1 and CDR2: DFQATT, SNEGSKA (reference sequence). The CDR3 is 12 amino acids. The J segment lost 4 bases and the V segment lost 5 bases, leaving 5 bases of the junction unmatched. In nucleotides, the CDR3 is TGCAGTGCTGGACTAGACCAATACGAGCAGTACGTC. As protein: CSAGLDQYEQYV.

The rearrangement uses TRBV7-9 and TRBJ1-6; D gene ambiguous. This CDR3 region has 14 residues. The V end was cut by 2 bases, the J end by 4 bases, with 6 bases between. Germline CDR1 and CDR2: SEHNR and FQNEAQ (reference sequence). CDR3 DNA: TGTGCCAGCAGCTTAAATAGTTATAATTCACCCCTCCACTTT. Residues: CASSLNSYNSPLHF.

This clonotype was seen ten or more times. The chain recombines TRBV5-5 with TRBJ1-2; D is perhaps TRBD1 (5 bases). CDR1 SGHKS and CDR2 YYEKEE come from the germline V gene (reference sequence). V gave up 3 bases and J gave up 2 bases, with 11 bases separating them. This CDR3 region has 14 residues. CDR3 coding DNA: TGTGCCAGCAGCTACCCTCAGGGAAACTATGGCTACACCTTC. As protein: CASSYPQGNYGYTF.

The chain combines TRBV3-1 with TRBJ2-2; 15 bases are a match to TRBD2. Germline CDR1 LGHDT, CDR2 YNNKEL (reference sequence). This CDR3 is built from 18 residues. The V segment lost 8 bases and the J segment 2 bases; nucleotides outside the gene matches: 9. CDR3 DNA: TGTGCCAGCTGGGAGAGGGGACTAGCGGGGGGAAACACCGGGGAGCTGTTTTTT. This codes for CASWERGLAGGNTGELFF.

The chain employs TRBV30 and TRBJ1-1, with D perhaps TRBD1 (6 bases). V dropped 2 bases and J dropped 1 base, with 17 bases sitting between them. The length of the CDR3 is 16 residues. Germline V gene data show CDR1 as GTSNPN and CDR2 as SVGIG (reference sequence). This CDR3 reads CAWSPPWTVRNTEAFF. Here the CDR3 DNA reads TGTGCCTGGAGTCCCCCCTGGACAGTGCGGAACACTGAAGCTTTCTTT. Looking up the rest from reference TRBV30 and TRBJ1-1 gives the full variable domain: SQTIHQWPATLVQPVGSPLSLECTVEGTSNPNLYWYRQAAGRGLQLLFYSVGIGQISSEVPQNLSASRPQDRQFILSSKKLLLSDSGFYLCAWSPPWTVRNTEAFFGQGTRLTVV.